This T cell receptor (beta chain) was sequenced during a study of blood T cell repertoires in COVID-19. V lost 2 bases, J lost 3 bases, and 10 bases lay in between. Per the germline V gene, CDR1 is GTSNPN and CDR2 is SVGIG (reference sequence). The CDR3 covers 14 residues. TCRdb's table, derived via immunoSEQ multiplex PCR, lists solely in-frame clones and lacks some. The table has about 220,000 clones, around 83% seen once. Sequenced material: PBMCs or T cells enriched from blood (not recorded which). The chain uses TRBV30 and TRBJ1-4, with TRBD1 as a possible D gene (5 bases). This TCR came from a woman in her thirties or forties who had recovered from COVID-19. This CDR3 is CAWSPGSANEKLFF. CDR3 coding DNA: TGTGCCTGGAGTCCAGGGTCCGCTAATGAAAAACTGTTTTTT.